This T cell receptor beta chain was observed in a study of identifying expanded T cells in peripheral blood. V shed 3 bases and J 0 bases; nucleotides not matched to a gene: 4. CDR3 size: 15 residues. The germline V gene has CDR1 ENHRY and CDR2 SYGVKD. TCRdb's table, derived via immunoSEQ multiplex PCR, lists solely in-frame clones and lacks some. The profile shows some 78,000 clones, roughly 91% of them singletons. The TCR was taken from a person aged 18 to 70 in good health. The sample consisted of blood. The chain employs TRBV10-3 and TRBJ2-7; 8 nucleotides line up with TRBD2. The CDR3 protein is CAISDQRGTSYEQYF. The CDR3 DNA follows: TGTGCCATCAGTGACCAGCGGGGGACCTCCTACGAGCAGTACTTC.